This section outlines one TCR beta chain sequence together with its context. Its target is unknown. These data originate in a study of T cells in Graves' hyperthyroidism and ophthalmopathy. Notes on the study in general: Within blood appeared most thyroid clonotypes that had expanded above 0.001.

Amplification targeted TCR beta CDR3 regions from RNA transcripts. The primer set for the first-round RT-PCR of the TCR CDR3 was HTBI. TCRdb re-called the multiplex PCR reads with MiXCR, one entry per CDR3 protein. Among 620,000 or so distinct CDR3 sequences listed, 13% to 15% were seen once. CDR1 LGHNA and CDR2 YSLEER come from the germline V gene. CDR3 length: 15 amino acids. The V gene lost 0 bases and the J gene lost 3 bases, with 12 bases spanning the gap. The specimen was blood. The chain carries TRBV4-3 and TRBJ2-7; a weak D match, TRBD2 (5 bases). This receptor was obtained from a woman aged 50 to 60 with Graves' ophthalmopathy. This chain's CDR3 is CASSQDTRGFYEQYF. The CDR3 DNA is TGCGCCAGCAGCCAAGATACGCGAGGGTTCTACGAGCAGTACTTC.